This TCR beta chain was identified during a study of blood T cell repertoires in COVID-19. On the study more broadly: The study drew acute and convalescent COVID-19 samples from the United States, Italy and Spain. PBMCs, B-cell-depleted T cells, or T cells were the source of the cDNA or gDNA that made up the material.

Original processing methods: Nucleated cell counts were estimated from reference gene primer amplification. The repertoire was sequenced with immunoSEQ multiplex PCR; TCRdb's copy has only in-frame clones and lacks some. The D gene and trimming were derived from the DNA, and the V and J assignments and clone size from that table. The sample records about 80,000 clones, 80% to 85% being singletons. Germline V gene sequence: CDR1 SNHLY, CDR2 FYNNEI. CDR3 length: 11 amino acids. Trimming removed 6 bases from V and 8 bases from J, with 8 bases in between. The chain employs TRBV2 and TRBJ1-3; weak D call: TRBD1 (5 bases). This receptor was taken from a human donor in a cohort sampled during active COVID-19. Input material: peripheral blood. DNA for the CDR3: TGTGCCAGCAGCGACAGAGACACCATATATTTT. Residues: CASSDRDTIYF.